This entry lists 22 T cell receptor beta chains sequenced from one sample in a study of blood T cell repertoires in COVID-19 (dated by TCRdb to between 2020 and 2021). Libraries came from the immunoSEQ multiplex PCR assay. Imported from immuneACCESS, the table was reduced by TCRdb to in-frame sequences with V and J called. These copies leave out some clones; in studies compared against another copy, an unresolved V gene accounts for under half, and the cause of the remainder is not known. This sample comprises 250,000 to 300,000 clones, more than 70% of them detected only once. Roughly 5% of the sample is taken by the ten largest. The sequenced material came from peripheral blood. These receptors all come from a man older than 75 with acute or convalescent COVID-19.

This clone came up a few times. The genes are TRBV5-1 and TRBJ2-3; D is unresolved. The germline V and J ends were trimmed by 0 bases and 0 bases, with 5 bases remaining between them. The length of the CDR3 is 14 residues. CDR1 is SGHRS and CDR2 is YFSETQ in the germline V gene. The DNA of the CDR3 is TGCGCCAGCAGCTTGGAGACTAGCACAGATACGCAGTATTTT. Protein sequence: CASSLETSTDTQYF.

V and J are TRBV28 and TRBJ1-4; no clear D. The germline CDR1 and CDR2 sequences are MDHEN and SYDVKM. With 8 bases removed from V and 7 bases from J, the gap between germline ends came to 5 bases. This CDR3 comprises 10 residues. The CDR3 region has the DNA TGTGCCAGCTCAGGTGAAAAACTGTTTTTT. Translation gives CASSGEKLFF.

This clone occurred a few times. This chain joins TRBV29-1 and TRBJ1-6; 7 positions agree with TRBD1. The trim removed 4 bases at V and 6 bases at J, leaving 3 bases unmatched. CDR3 length: 13 amino acids. The germline CDR1 and CDR2 sequences are SQVTM and ANQGSEA. The CDR3 spells CSVARDSNSPLHF. As DNA, the CDR3 is TGCAGCGTTGCCCGGGACAGTAATTCACCCCTCCACTTT.

This clone came up once. The V call is TRBV5-4, the J call TRBJ2-7; TRBD1 matches 9 bases. There are 13 residues in the CDR3. The V and J ends lost 4 bases and 5 bases, in that order; junction bases with no gene match: 4. Per germline, CDR1 SGHNT and CDR2 YYREEE (reference sequence). The CDR3 loop is CASSLTGGDEQYF. The CDR3 nucleotides read TGTGCCAGCAGCCTGACAGGGGGGGACGAGCAGTACTTC.

The CDR3 loop is CASSGWPDSLNTEAFF. The CDR3 nucleotides read TGTGCCAGCAGTGGGTGGCCGGACAGCTTGAACACTGAAGCTTTCTTT. This rearrangement joins TRBV6-1 to TRBJ1-1; TRBD1 might be the D (6 bases). CDR3 length equals 16 residues. Germline loops: CDR1 MNHNS, CDR2 SASEGT. V shed 4 bases and J shed 0 bases, with 15 bases lying between them.

This CDR3 reads CASSLRTGTNEKLFF. In nucleotides, the CDR3 is TGTGCCAGCAGCTTACGGACAGGGACTAATGAAAAACTGTTTTTT. The V call is TRBV7-2, the J call TRBJ1-4, with 8 bases fitting TRBD1. J was trimmed by 2 bases and V by 2 bases; bases with no gene match: 1. CDR1 is SGHTA and CDR2 is FQGNSA in the germline V gene. This CDR3 has 15 residues.

This rearrangement joins TRBV11-2 to TRBJ2-1, with D tentatively TRBD1 (5 bases). CDR1 is SGHAT and CDR2 is FQNNGV in the germline V gene. The CDR3 length is 14 residues. Trimming took off 1 base at V and 7 bases at J, with 11 bases between the two ends. Written as DNA, the CDR3 is TGTGCCAGCAGCTTAGTCCAGGGTCTAAATGAGCAGTTCTTC. As protein: CASSLVQGLNEQFF.

The genes are TRBV12-3 or TRBV12-4 and TRBJ1-2; D uncertain. CDR3 length: 13 amino acids. V lost 6 bases and J 8 bases, leaving 16 bases between the germline ends. The CDR3 bases are TGTGCCAGCAGGACCGGGATATCAAAAGGCTACACCTTC. Protein product: CASRTGISKGYTF.

The genes are TRBV19 and TRBJ2-7, with D perhaps matching TRBD1 (7 bases). V lost 5 bases to trimming and J lost 1 base, with 15 bases between them. Germline V CDR1 and CDR2: LNHDA, SQIVND (reference sequence). The length of the CDR3 is 15 residues. The CDR3 sequence: CASSYYRGGSYEQYF. CDR3 nucleotides: TGTGCCAGTAGTTACTACAGGGGAGGTTCCTACGAGCAGTACTTC.

The V call is TRBV11-2, the J call TRBJ2-7, with no clear D. The V and J ends lost 1 base and 0 bases respectively, with 7 bases between them. The CDR3 extends over 14 amino acids. Germline CDR1 is SGHAT and CDR2 is FQNNGV. The CDR3, as DNA: TGTGCCAGCAGCTTAGTCCCAGTCTCCTACGAGCAGTACTTC. It specifies CASSLVPVSYEQYF. Combining the CDR3 with reference TRBV11-2 and TRBJ2-7 gives the whole variable domain EAGVAQSPRYKIIEKRQSVAFWCNPISGHATLYWYQQILGQGPKLLIQFQNNGVVDDSQLPKDRFSAERLKGVDSTLKIQPAKLEDSAVYLCASSLVPVSYEQYFGPGTRLTVT.

This chain uses TRBV10-3 with TRBJ1-3, with 7 bases fitting TRBD1. J gave up 0 bases and V 0 bases, and 20 bases lay outside the gene matches. The germline CDR1 and CDR2 sequences are ENHRY and SYGVKD. This CDR3 region has 22 residues. CDR3 DNA sequence: TGTGCCATCAGTGAGTCTCACGCAAAAGGGGACAGCGCCCGAAACTCTGGAAACACCATATATTTT. It encodes CAISESHAKGDSARNSGNTIYF.

This clone has a single count. This sequence joins TRBV11-1 and TRBJ2-5; perhaps TRBD1 as D (7 bases). The germline CDR1 and CDR2 sequences are SGHAT and FQDESV (reference sequence). The CDR3 loop spans 14 amino acids. V lost 5 bases, J lost 1 base, and 11 bases lay in between. This CDR3 reads CASSARGVQETQYF. The CDR3 region has the DNA TGTGCCAGCAGCGCCAGGGGGGTCCAAGAGACCCAGTACTTC. Full variable domain (rest looked up from reference TRBV11-1 and TRBJ2-5): EAEVAQSPRYKITEKSQAVAFWCDPISGHATLYWYRQILGQGPELLVQFQDESVVDDSQLPKDRFSAERLKGVDSTLKIQPAELGDSAMYLCASSARGVQETQYFGPGTRLLVL.

The V call is TRBV4-2, the J call TRBJ1-1; 8 bases agree with TRBD1. Unmatched junction bases numbered 4, after V lost 3 bases and J lost 1 base. In germline, CDR1 is LGHNA, CDR2 YNFKEQ. The CDR3 has 15 amino acids. The CDR3 sequence is CASSHVTGGNTEAFF. CDR3 in DNA: TGTGCCAGCAGCCATGTTACAGGGGGGAACACTGAAGCTTTCTTT.

This clone was observed once. The chain joins TRBV5-1 to TRBJ2-5, with TRBD2 as a possible D gene (5 bases). Germline values: CDR1 SGHRS, CDR2 YFSETQ. Trimming took 6 bases from V and 4 from J, leaving 16 bases between them. The CDR3 is made up of 14 amino acids. CDR3 DNA sequence: TGCGCCAGCACCCTGGGTAGCGAGGGAGAGACCCAGTACTTC. Protein: CASTLGSEGETQYF. The full variable domain, its missing parts supplied by reference TRBV5-1 and TRBJ2-5, is KAGVTQTPRYLIKTRGQQVTLSCSPISGHRSVSWYQQTPGQGLQFLFEYFSETQRNKGNFPGRFSGRQFSNSRSEMNVSTLELGDSALYLCASTLGSEGETQYFGPGTRLLVL.

This clone was seen only a few times. This chain uses TRBV2 with TRBJ2-7; TRBD2 aligns across 9 bases. Germline loops: CDR1 SNHLY, CDR2 FYNNEI. This CDR3 has 17 amino acids. V lost 5 bases, J lost 5 bases, and 16 bases stayed unmatched. CDR3 amino acids: CASSLHAVGTSLNEQYF. CDR3 DNA sequence: TGTGCCAGCAGTTTACACGCCGTCGGGACTAGCTTGAACGAGCAGTACTTC. Full variable domain (rest looked up from reference TRBV2 and TRBJ2-7): EPEVTQTPSHQVTQMGQEVILRCVPISNHLYFYWYRQILGQKVEFLVSFYNNEISEKSEIFDDQFSVERPDGSNFTLKIRSTKLEDSAMYFCASSLHAVGTSLNEQYFGPGTRLTVT.

This clone was recorded once. The V gene is TRBV19, the J gene TRBJ1-3; possibly TRBD1 for D (6 bases). Germline V gives CDR1 LNHDA, CDR2 SQIVND (reference sequence). V was cut by 7 bases and J by 0 bases, with 13 bases left in between. This CDR3 is built from 15 residues. CDR3 sequence (DNA): TGTGCCAGTACCTGGGGGCTGAGCTCTGGAAACACCATATATTTT. Residues: CASTWGLSSGNTIYF.

The chain has TRBV7-6 and TRBJ1-4; D not resolved. The V and J ends lost 0 bases and 7 bases respectively, with 12 bases between them. Germline V gene data show CDR1 as SGHVS and CDR2 as FNYEAQ. The CDR3 has 15 residues. The DNA for the CDR3 is TGTGCCAGCAGCTTAGCGCGGGCGGGGTCTGAAAAACTGTTTTTT. This encodes CASSLARAGSEKLFF.

The J gene is TRBJ1-2, the V gene TRBV3-1 (or the pseudogene TRBV3-2); D possibly corresponds to TRBD1 (6 bases). Germline loops: CDR1 LGHDT, CDR2 YNNKEL (reference sequence). CDR3 length: 14 amino acids. V was cut by 4 bases and J by 7 bases, with 16 bases left in between. The CDR3 nucleotides are TGTGCCAGCAGCCCGGCGACAGGCTTGGCTGGCTACACCTTC. Translating it yields CASSPATGLAGYTF.

The V and J genes are TRBV7-2 and TRBJ2-5; tentatively, D is TRBD2 (5 bases). V was shortened by 5 bases and J by 5 bases, with 12 bases between the two germline ends. Germline V gene lookup returns CDR1 SGHTA and CDR2 FQGNSA. The CDR3 sequence is 13 residues long. CDR3 in amino acids: CASSIPPGETQYF. The CDR3 DNA sequence: TGTGCCAGCAGCATACCGCCGGGGGAGACCCAGTACTTC.

The V and J genes are TRBV29-1 and TRBJ2-7; a weak D match, TRBD2 (5 bases). CDR3 length equals 16 residues. CDR1 is SQVTM, CDR2 ANQGSEA, per germline. The germline V and J ends were trimmed by 5 bases and 3 bases, with 23 bases remaining between them. The CDR3 nucleotides read TGCAGCGTTTACTCCGCGGGCCGGAGCGGACGCTACGAGCAGTACTTC. Amino acids: CSVYSAGRSGRYEQYF.

The chain has TRBV27 and TRBJ2-5; TRBD2 agrees at 13 bases. The CDR3 length is 15 residues. Trimming cost V 8 bases and J 2 bases; bases outside gene matches: 5. Germline CDR1 is MNHEY and CDR2 is SMNVEV (reference sequence). CDR3 nucleotide sequence: TGTGCCAGCCAGAGACTAGCGGGGGGTCAAGAGACCCAGTACTTC. It translates to CASQRLAGGQETQYF.

CDR3 nucleotide sequence: TGCAGCGTTGAACAGGGAACTGAAGCTTTCTTT. Amino acid sequence: CSVEQGTEAFF. The V gene is TRBV29-1, the J gene TRBJ1-1, with a possible D match to TRBD1 (5 bases). The CDR3 is 11 residues long. Trimming took 2 bases from V and 5 from J, leaving 6 bases between them. Germline CDR1 SQVTM, CDR2 ANQGSEA.